Given below is one TCR beta chain in context. Its specificity is unknown. This sample is drawn from a study of T cell repertoires in cytomegalovirus infection. At the level of the study: HLA-C-restricted CMV epitopes, recently identified, and well-studied HLA-B-restricted ones were used by the study. Evidence of both CMV infection and a matching HLA type came from public TCR beta signatures.

Findings and caveats of the study: In two of eight donors, the top clonotype was HLA-C-restricted CMV-specific. People with CMV and the relevant HLA were identified by cumulative public TCR beta family frequency.

CDR1 is LNHNV, CDR2 YYDKDF, per germline (reference sequence). Trimming took 0 bases from V and 4 from J, leaving 13 bases between them. The CDR3 is 16 residues long. TCRdb reprocessed the reads via MiXCR and lists one record per CDR3 protein. The table has about 920,000 distinct CDR3 sequences, approximately 31% seen once. Sequenced material: cultured CD8+ T cells from PBMCs, taken from culture after CMV antigen stimulation. This chain joins TRBV15 and TRBJ1-3; D remains ambiguous. The source is a human donor in good health (CMV status not recorded). Some clones in this sample may be carry-over from other donors' samples. The CDR3 coding sequence is TGTGCCACCAGCAGAGATGGAGGGTTTGCGGGAAACACCATATATTTT. Translation: CATSRDGGFAGNTIYF.